The sequence of this T cell receptor beta chain was determined in a study of OX40 agonist ivuxolimab in advanced cancers. For the wider study: Ivuxolimab was a fully human IgG2 agonistic monoclonal antibody targeting the costimulatory receptor OX40 (CD134). Intravenous ivuxolimab was administered to patients every 2 weeks at six dose levels: 0.01, 0.1, 0.3, 1.5, 3 and 10 mg/kg. Among the roughly 52 dose-escalation patients, around 20 had hepatocellular carcinoma, roughly 15 melanoma, 9 renal cell carcinoma and 9 head and neck cancer. A male proportion of under 85% and a mean age of about 60 years, ranging from roughly 20 to 80, were recorded for the dose-escalation cohort. Prior anti-PD-1, anti-PD-L1 or anti-CTLA-4 therapy was permitted, and checkpoint inhibitors had been received by roughly 42% of dose-escalation patients. Partial responses were achieved by three dose-escalation patients, of whom one had hepatocellular carcinoma and two had cutaneous melanoma. Peripheral TCRbeta sequencing was intended to test whether TCR sequence diversity was altered and clonal T-cell expansion was caused by ivuxolimab. The monotherapy dose-escalation portion (N of about 50 patients) of the phase I ivuxolimab trial is reported in the paper.

The trial excluded patients who had a history of autoimmune disease or who were on systemic immunosuppression. Peripheral blood for TCR sequencing was drawn from every dose cohort at baseline, at cycle 4 day 1 and at cycle 7 day 1. The samples were drawn from a first-in-human, open-label, multicenter phase I dose-escalation trial of ivuxolimab. Adults with locally advanced or metastatic melanoma, renal cell carcinoma, hepatocellular carcinoma or head and neck squamous cell carcinoma were enrolled in the trial. CD4+ and CD8+ T cells were sorted separately from peripheral blood before TCR sequencing. Overall study outcomes, separate from this receptor: Low levels of normalized T-cell clonal expansion were also seen in some patients who did not respond. Partial responders in the 0.1-3.0 mg/kg groups had among the lowest normalized peripheral clonal expansion, especially among CD8+ T cells. At doses of 0.1 to 3.0 mg/kg, clonal expansion of both CD4+ and CD8+ blood T cells was observed from baseline to week 6. After ivuxolimab, expanded clones were on average more numerous among CD8+ T cells than among CD4+ T cells. Antigen specificity was not determined for the clonally expanded peripheral T cells.

On this clone: What this receptor recognizes is not known. No per-base quality is available; no much larger clone lies one base away.

To sequence the TCRbeta CDR3 region, genomic DNA was isolated from the sorted cells. The immunoSEQ Assay was used to sequence the TCRbeta CDR3 regions. This is the immuneACCESS table as TCRdb keeps it, with only in-frame sequences that have V and J called. A part of the clones is gone; compared with another copy, unresolved V genes explain less than half, and the rest is unexplained. A total of some 70,000 clones appear in this sample, 80% to 95% of them only once. The ten biggest clones cover 1% to 1.2% of the sample. Based on the germline V gene (reference sequence), the CDR1 and CDR2 sequences are SEHNR and FQNEAQ. Cut back by 5 bases and 10 bases, the V and J ends lie 24 bases apart. From cysteine to phenylalanine, the CDR3 is 16 amino acids long. Only CDR3 DNA is held: 48 bases, read in frame from base 1.

The rearrangement combines TRBV7-9 with TRBJ2-1; TRBD2 could be the D gene, as 5 bases match. This specimen consisted of CD4+ or CD8+ T cells sorted from blood, obtained in a trial of the OX40 agonist ivuxolimab. The receptor was isolated from an adult with an advanced solid tumor such as melanoma, head and neck, liver or kidney cancer. Here is the DNA: TGTGCCAGCAGCCCCCTCAACTGGGCCGCCGGGAAGGAGCAGTTCTTC. The resulting protein is CASSPLNWAAGKEQFF.